Reported below is one T cell receptor beta chain. It has no known antigen specificity. Base qualities are missing; no much larger clone stands one base away. The source of the sample is a study of blood T cell repertoires in COVID-19 (dated by TCRdb to the early 2020s). Notes on the research overall: Collaborator samples came from the United States, Italy and Spain and covered acute and convalescent phases of COVID-19. Deeply sampled blood TCRbeta repertoires from subjects exposed to, actively infected with, or recovered from COVID-19 were included in the dataset. Where available, HLA class I and class II types were taken from metadata supplied by the sample provider and were not determined by assay-based typing. The samples were drawn from the first 160 participants of the ongoing ImmuneRACE study and from over a thousand subjects provided by 6 global collaborators. A freely available public database, intended as a resource for researchers studying the immune response to SARS-CoV-2, is where the repertoires were released. The prospective study material was composed of cDNA or gDNA derived from T cells, B-cell-depleted T cells, or PBMCs. The sample metadata nearly always contained a de-identified subject ID, COVID-19 status, age in years and sex.

Counted from cysteine to phenylalanine, this CDR3 has 17 amino acids. CDR3 DNA is the only sequence kept; it has 51 bases, read in frame from the first base. Per the germline V gene, SGHAT is the CDR1 and FQNNGV is the CDR2. Compared with germline, V lacks 4 bases and J lacks 4 bases; bases without a gene match: 15. Each collaborating institution followed its own protocols to collect whole blood in K2EDTA tubes. For TCRbeta analysis, collaborators shipped samples as frozen whole blood, isolated PBMCs, or DNA extracted from either of those sample types. TCRbeta CDR3 regions were amplified from genomic DNA by means of the immunoSEQ Assay, a bias-controlled multiplex PCR. As for the authors' bioinformatics: The number of nucleated cells in each sample was estimated from the amplification of reference gene primers within the assay. Sequence reads were collapsed and filtered to measure the absolute abundance of every unique TCRbeta CDR3 rearrangement. For each sample, productive Simpson clonality was calculated by taking the square root of Simpson's diversity index across productive rearrangements. Entries here come from immuneACCESS through TCRdb and include only in-frame sequences with V and J called. Some clones fail to appear in such tables; in the studies checked, an unresolved V gene covers under half of the shortfall, and the cause of the remainder is unknown. V, J and clone size reflect that table, while D and trimming were determined from the DNA. In all, the sample holds 55,000 to 90,000 clones, and more than 80% of those were seen once. Roughly 35% of the sample belongs to the ten largest clones.

Overall study results and their limits: How much clinical and demographic metadata was included differed by source and by participant, and the metadata was provided uncurated.

The chain couples TRBV11-2 to TRBJ2-7; 8 middle bases align to TRBD2. The sequence was collected from a woman of 80 years or more with active or convalescent COVID-19. Source material: peripheral blood. This receptor carries the CDR3 CASSSNPGTRLRYEQYF. The DNA sequence is given as TGTGCCAGCAGCTCCAACCCCGGGACTAGGCTTCGATACGAGCAGTACTTC.